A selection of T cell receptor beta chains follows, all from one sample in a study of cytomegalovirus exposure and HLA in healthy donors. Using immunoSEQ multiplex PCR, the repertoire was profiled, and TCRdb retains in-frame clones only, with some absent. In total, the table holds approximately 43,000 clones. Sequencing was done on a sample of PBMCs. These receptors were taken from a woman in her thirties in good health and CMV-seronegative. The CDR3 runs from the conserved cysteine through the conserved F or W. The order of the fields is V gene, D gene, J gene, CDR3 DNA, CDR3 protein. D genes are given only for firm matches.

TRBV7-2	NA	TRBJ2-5	TGTGCCAGCAGCAGAGGGGGAGTAATTGAGACCCAGTACTTC	CASSRGGVIETQYF
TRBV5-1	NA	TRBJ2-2	TGCGCCAGCAAAGGACAGGAGGGCACCGGGGAGCTGTTTTTT	CASKGQEGTGELFF
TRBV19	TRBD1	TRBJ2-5	TGTGCCAGTAGTACGACAGGGGGCATGGAGACCCAGTACTTC	CASSTTGGMETQYF
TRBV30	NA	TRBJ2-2	TGTGCCTGGAGTGTCGGTGGGAGGTTCACCGGGGAGCTGTTTTTT	CAWSVGGRFTGELFF
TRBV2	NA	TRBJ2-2	TGTGCCAGCAGTGAGGGGGCTCAGACTATCGGGGAGCTGTTTTTT	CASSEGAQTIGELFF
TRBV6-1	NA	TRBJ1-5	TGTGCCAGCACCGGGTTGTGGGGCAATCAGCCCCAGCATTTT	CASTGLWGNQPQHF
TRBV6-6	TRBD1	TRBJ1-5	TGTGCCAGCAGACCCGGGACAGACTATAGCAATCAGCCCCAGCATTTT	CASRPGTDYSNQPQHF
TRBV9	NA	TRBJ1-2	TGTGCCAGCAGCGTAGGGCAGGACTATGGCTACACCTTC	CASSVGQDYGYTF
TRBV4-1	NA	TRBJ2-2	TGCGCCAGCAGCCAAGCGGTACTAGCCTCCGGGGAGCTGTTTTTT	CASSQAVLASGELFF
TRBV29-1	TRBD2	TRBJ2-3	TGCAGCTCCTCTGGGGAGGGGTCCCCAGATACGCAGTATTTT	CSSSGEGSPDTQYF
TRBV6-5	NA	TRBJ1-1	TGTGCCAGCAGACAAGGGGACACTGAAGCTTTCTTT	CASRQGDTEAFF
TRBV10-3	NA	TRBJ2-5	TGTGCCATCAGTAGACAGAGAGAGACCCAGTACTTC	CAISRQRETQYF
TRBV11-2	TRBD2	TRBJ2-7	TGTGCCAGCAGCCCACCGGGACTAGTTGGCGAGCAGTACTTC	CASSPPGLVGEQYF
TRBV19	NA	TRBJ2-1	TGTGCCAGTAGTATAAGGAGGGCTAGCTGGGAGCAGTTCTTC	CASSIRRASWEQFF
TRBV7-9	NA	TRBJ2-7	TGTGCCAGCAGCCCGGCGGTAGCCTACGAGCAGTACTTC	CASSPAVAYEQYF
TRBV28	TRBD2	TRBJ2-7	TGTGCCATCCAAGGGACTAGCGCCAGCTACGAGCAGTACTTC	CAIQGTSASYEQYF
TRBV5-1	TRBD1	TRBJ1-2	TGCGCCAGCAGCTTAAGGCAGGGGGCGCGTAACTATGGCTACACCTTC	CASSLRQGARNYGYTF
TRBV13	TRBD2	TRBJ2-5	TGTGCCAGCAGCCCCGCGGCTAGCGGGATGGTTGCGACCCAGTACTTC	CASSPAASGMVATQYF
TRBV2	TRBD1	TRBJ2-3	TGTGCCAGCAGCCAGGGGGCCGGGACGCAGTATTTT	CASSQGAGTQYF
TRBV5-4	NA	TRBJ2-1	TGTGCCAGCAGCTTAGCAGGGGGGCTAAAGAATGAGCAGTTCTTC	CASSLAGGLKNEQFF
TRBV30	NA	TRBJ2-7	TGTGCCTGGAGTTTAGGGGTCGAGCAGTACTTC	CAWSLGVEQYF
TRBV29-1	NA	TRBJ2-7	TGCAGCGTGGGTGAGGCCACCTACGAGCAGTACTTC	CSVGEATYEQYF
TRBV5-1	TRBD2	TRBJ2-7	TGCGCCAGCAGCGACCCCGAAGTAGCGGGGACCCTCGAGCAGTACTTC	CASSDPEVAGTLEQYF
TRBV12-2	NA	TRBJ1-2	TGTGCAAGTCGCGCACTTGACTATGGCTACACCTTC	CASRALDYGYTF
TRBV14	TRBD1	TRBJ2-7	TGTGCCAGCAGCCAAAACATCTGGACAGGGATGCCCTACGAGCAGTACTTC	CASSQNIWTGMPYEQYF
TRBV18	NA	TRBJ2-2	TGTGCCAGCGCACCCTGGGGGCAGGAGACCGGCGGGGAGCTGTTTTTT	CASAPWGQETGGELFF
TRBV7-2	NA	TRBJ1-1	TGTGCCAGCAGCTTAGCGACAGCCCGGAGCACTGAAGCTTTCTTT	CASSLATARSTEAFF
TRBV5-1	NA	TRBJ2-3	TGCGCCAGCAGCCTATTTAGCACAGATACGCAGTATTTT	CASSLFSTDTQYF
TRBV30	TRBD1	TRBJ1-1	TGTGCCGCCCTAGCCGCGGGACAGGCGAACACTGAAGCTTTCTTT	CAALAAGQANTEAFF
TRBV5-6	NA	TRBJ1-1	TGTGCCAGCAGCTTTCGAACCGTTCGAGGGATGAACACTGAAGCTTTCTTT	CASSFRTVRGMNTEAFF